This T cell receptor beta chain came from a study of blood T cells in healthy people across ages (dated by TCRdb to the mid-2010s). The study in broad terms: In model experiments, template switching captured roughly one uniquely barcoded TCR beta cDNA molecule for every two T cells. Using the same blood draw, the study looked at two additional independent replicas of 1 million unique cDNA reads for two donors, one aged 18 to 30 and the other aged 80 or older. Four age groups were formed from the donors: young (average approximately 15 years), middle-aged (more than 35), aged (over 55) and long-lived (approximately 78). The study measured age-related changes in TCR beta repertoire diversity using deep sequencing normalized with unique cDNA molecular identifiers. Donors of different ages were randomly distributed across sequencing lanes to avoid experimental bias. Broader findings and caveats from the paper: Compared with the aged group, the long-lived group had more naive CD4+ T cells, fewer expanded clones and increased TCR diversity, suggesting age selection. The CMV infection status of donors was not known, potentially confounding age-related changes in expanded clonotypes. Estimates of total diversity based on one million sequenced T cells were considered lower bounds and underestimates. Conclusive comparison of naive and antigen-experienced compartments was prevented by the profiling of bulk unsorted PBMCs. Observed TCR beta diversity correlated strongly with the percentage of naive T cells measured by flow cytometry. Observed TCR beta diversity per million T cells fell roughly linearly with age, and a significant reduction was already apparent by age around 40.

The donors were 40 or so Caucasian individuals from Russia, aged roughly 6 to 100 years, who were systemically healthy. Approximately 10 milliliters of peripheral blood were collected from each donor into EDTA-treated Vacutainer tubes. Ficoll-Paque density-gradient centrifugation was used to isolate PBMCs, with at least 6.5 million per sample. Trizol reagent was used to extract total RNA from PBMCs, with at least 5 micrograms per sample. The percentages of naive CD45RAhigh/CD27high T cells were determined by flow cytometry on a PBMC aliquot from every donor. Concerning this clonotype: Its binding antigen is unknown. One base away there is no much larger clone; base qualities are not given.

For CDR1 and CDR2, the germline V gene lists LGHNA and YNFKEQ. The cysteine opens and the phenylalanine closes a CDR3 of 19 amino acids. The entry retains the CDR3 DNA only, 57 bases that are in frame from base 1. Ends trimmed: V by 0 bases, J by 0 bases; bases unmatched to a gene: 10. The library was made by 5' RACE. Sequencer: Illumina HiSeq 2500. A second PCR of roughly 7 to 12 cycles was run with a J-beta primer mix and a sample-barcoded 5' primer. A unique molecular identifier was introduced onto each TCR beta cDNA molecule by a template-switch 5' adaptor carrying 12 random nucleotides. Each sample yielded at least 2.5 million CDR3-containing paired-end reads. All of the RNA was converted into first-strand cDNA using the Mint cDNA synthesis kit, with a TRBC-specific oligonucleotide serving as the primer. Following uracil-DNA glycosylase treatment, a first 18-cycle PCR with universal primers M1SS and BC2_uni_R was performed on all cDNA. In the original analysis: For normalization, 1 million high-quality reads, each with a distinct molecular identifier, were randomly selected from each sample. Reads with shared molecular identifiers were discarded instead of being binned into consensus sequences. MiTCR, with a Q25 quality threshold and the strictest error-elimination algorithm, was used for CDR3 identification, clonotype clustering and error correction. A nonparametric unseen species model using Euler transformation provided a lower-bound estimate of total TCR beta diversity. Through fastp at Q25 and MiXCR, TCRdb rebuilt clones from the public reads, retaining in-frame beta chains. Merged by CDR3 protein, the rows form single entries marked with the most common genes and DNA. The authors' filters were not applied to this entry. This sample is represented by about 640,000 distinct CDR3 sequences; approximately 40% of them were singletons. Around 32% of the sample comes from the top ten.

Recombination joined TRBV4-2 with TRBJ2-7; TRBD2 matches 11 bases in the middle. Material: blood. This TCR was recovered from a man older than 75 in good health. The CDR3 region has the sequence CASSQDQRIAGGDSYEQYF. The DNA sequence is given as TGTGCCAGCAGCCAAGATCAGAGAATAGCGGGGGGGGACTCCTACGAGCAGTACTTC.